A single sample is the source of the 2 T cell receptor beta chains below, sequenced in a study of blood T cell repertoires in COVID-19. The data were produced by immunoSEQ multiplex PCR, yet TCRdb's version contains in-frame clones alone and is incomplete. The table includes approximately 110,000 clones, roughly nine tenths detected once. Sequenced input: peripheral blood. The receptors were gathered from an elderly woman with acute or convalescent COVID-19.

This clone was seen only a few times. The chain combines TRBV7-9 with TRBJ1-2; TRBD1 matches at 7 bases. Trimming at V came to 5 bases and at J to 12 bases, leaving 18 bases not matched to a gene. The length of the CDR3 is 15 residues. Germline V gene lookup returns CDR1 SEHNR and CDR2 FQNEAQ (reference sequence). CDR3 residues: CASSPTDRVSFLDTF. CDR3 in DNA: TGTGCCAGCAGCCCGACTGACAGGGTATCCTTCCTGGACACCTTC.

The chain recombines TRBV7-2 with TRBJ2-1, with 9 bases matching TRBD1. The germline V gene encodes CDR1 SGHTA and CDR2 FQGNSA. The CDR3 is 16 amino acids. The J segment lost 11 bases and the V segment lost 5 bases, leaving 16 bases of the junction unmatched. The CDR3 nucleotides read TGTGCCAGCAGCGAAAGAGGGACAGGGAGTTTGAGAAAGCAGTTCTTC. Translation gives CASSERGTGSLRKQFF.